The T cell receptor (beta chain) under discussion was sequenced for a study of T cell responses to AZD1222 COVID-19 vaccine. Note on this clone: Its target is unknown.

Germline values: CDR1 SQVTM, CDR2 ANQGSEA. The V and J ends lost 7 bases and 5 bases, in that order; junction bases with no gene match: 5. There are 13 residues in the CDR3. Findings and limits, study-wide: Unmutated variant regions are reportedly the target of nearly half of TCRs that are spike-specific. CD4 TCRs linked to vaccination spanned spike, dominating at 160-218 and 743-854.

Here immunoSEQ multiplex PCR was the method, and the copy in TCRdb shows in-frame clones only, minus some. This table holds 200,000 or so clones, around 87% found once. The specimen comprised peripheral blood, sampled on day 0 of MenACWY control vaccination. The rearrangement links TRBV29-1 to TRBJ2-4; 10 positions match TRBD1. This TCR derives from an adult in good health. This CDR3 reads CSGRTGGENIQYF. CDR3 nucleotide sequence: TGCAGCGGGCGGACAGGGGGTGAAAACATTCAGTACTTC.